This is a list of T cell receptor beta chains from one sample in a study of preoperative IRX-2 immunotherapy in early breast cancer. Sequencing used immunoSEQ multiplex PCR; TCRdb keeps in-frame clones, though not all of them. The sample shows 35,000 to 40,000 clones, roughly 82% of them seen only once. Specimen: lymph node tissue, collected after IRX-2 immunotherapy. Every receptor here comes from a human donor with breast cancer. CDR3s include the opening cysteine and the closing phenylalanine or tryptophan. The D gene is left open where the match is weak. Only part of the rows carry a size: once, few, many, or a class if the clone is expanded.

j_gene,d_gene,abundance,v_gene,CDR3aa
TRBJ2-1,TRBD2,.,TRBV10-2,CASSESSGVYNEQFF
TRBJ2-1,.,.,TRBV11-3,CASSLGPLGDEQFF
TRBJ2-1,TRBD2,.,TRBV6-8,CASSRRLAGNSYNEQFF
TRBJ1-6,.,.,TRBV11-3,CASSPLGVGGSPLHF
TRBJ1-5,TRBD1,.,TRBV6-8,CASSSRTGVGNQPQHF
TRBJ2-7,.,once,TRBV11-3,CASSPADRYYEQYF
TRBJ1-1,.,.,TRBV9,CASSEALGGAFF
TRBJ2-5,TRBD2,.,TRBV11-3,CASSLGTSRETQYF
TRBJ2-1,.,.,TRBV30,CAWSNLYNEQFF
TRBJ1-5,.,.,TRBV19,CASSTRRGDSNQPQHF
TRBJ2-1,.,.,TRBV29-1,CSVEVGTYYNEQFF
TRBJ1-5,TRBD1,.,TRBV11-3,CASSPWGTGTCQPQHF
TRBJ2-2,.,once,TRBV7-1,CASSLDQVDTGELFF
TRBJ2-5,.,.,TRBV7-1,CASSLDDTGIGETQYF
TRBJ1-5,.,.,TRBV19,CASSIRGNQPQHF
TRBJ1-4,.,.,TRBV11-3,CASSLGQGRDEKLFF
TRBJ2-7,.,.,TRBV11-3,CASSLDGPRSSYEQYF
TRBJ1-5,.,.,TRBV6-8,CASSVEANQPQHF
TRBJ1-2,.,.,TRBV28,CASNTGRPDQGGYTF
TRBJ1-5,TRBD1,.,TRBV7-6,CASSLGQGSQPQHF
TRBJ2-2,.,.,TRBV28,CASSLFYQENTGELFF
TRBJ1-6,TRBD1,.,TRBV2,CASKTGGSRNSPLHF
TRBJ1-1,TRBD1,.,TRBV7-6,CASTRNRGSMNTEAFF
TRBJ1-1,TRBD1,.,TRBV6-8,CASSSGTGSTMNTEAFF
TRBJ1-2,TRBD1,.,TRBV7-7,CASSQGTGQGVAYTF
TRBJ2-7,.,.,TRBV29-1,CSVEGEDYEQYF
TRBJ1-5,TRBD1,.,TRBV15,CATSYGGQVNQPQHF
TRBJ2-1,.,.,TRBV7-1,CASTGRGPSSYNEQFF
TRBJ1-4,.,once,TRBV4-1,CASSQVGGQGWEKLFF
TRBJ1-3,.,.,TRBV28,CASSLQLNPTSGNTIYF
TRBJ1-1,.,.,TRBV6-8,CASSPTARLAGNTEAFF
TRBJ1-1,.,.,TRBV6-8,CAIMGTAVTEAFF
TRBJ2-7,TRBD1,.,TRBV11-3,CASNPGTGEYEQYF
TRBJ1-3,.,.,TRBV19,CASSRRTSSGNTIYF
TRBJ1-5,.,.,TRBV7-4,CASSFISSTGNQPQHF